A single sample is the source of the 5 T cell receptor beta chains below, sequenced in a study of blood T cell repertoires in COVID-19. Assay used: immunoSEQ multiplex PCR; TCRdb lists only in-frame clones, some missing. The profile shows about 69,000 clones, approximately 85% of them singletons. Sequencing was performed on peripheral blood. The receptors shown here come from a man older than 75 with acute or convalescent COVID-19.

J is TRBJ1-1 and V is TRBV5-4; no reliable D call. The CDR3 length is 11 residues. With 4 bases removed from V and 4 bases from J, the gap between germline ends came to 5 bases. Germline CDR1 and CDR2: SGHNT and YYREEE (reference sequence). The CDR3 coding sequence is TGTGCCAGCAGCGCCGGCACTGAAGCTTTCTTT. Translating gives CASSAGTEAFF.

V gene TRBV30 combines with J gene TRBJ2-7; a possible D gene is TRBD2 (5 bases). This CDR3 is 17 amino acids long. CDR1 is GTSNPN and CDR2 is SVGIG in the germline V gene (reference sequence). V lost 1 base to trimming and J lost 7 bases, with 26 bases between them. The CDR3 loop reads CAWSGRQTRISYEEQYF. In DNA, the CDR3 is TGTGCCTGGAGTGGTAGGCAAACTAGAATTTCCTACGAAGAGCAGTACTTC.

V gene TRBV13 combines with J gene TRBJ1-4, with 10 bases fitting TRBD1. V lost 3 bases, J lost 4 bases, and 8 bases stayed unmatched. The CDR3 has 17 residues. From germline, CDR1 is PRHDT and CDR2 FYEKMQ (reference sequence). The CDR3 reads CASSFGLRDRGNEKLFF. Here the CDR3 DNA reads TGTGCCAGCAGCTTCGGTTTGCGGGACAGGGGTAATGAAAAACTGTTTTTT.

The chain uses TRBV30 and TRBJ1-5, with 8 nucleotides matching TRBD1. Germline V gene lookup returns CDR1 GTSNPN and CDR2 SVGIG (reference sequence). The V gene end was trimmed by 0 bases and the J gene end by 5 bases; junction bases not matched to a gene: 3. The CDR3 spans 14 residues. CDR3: CAWSVGQGHQPQHF. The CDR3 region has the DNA TGTGCCTGGAGTGTCGGACAGGGCCATCAGCCCCAGCATTTT.

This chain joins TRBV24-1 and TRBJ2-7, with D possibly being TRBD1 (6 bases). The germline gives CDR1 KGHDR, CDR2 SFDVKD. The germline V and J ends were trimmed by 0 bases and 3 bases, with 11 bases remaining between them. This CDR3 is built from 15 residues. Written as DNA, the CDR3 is TGTGCCACCAGTGATTTGACAGGGAACGGCTACGAGCAGTACTTC. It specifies CATSDLTGNGYEQYF.